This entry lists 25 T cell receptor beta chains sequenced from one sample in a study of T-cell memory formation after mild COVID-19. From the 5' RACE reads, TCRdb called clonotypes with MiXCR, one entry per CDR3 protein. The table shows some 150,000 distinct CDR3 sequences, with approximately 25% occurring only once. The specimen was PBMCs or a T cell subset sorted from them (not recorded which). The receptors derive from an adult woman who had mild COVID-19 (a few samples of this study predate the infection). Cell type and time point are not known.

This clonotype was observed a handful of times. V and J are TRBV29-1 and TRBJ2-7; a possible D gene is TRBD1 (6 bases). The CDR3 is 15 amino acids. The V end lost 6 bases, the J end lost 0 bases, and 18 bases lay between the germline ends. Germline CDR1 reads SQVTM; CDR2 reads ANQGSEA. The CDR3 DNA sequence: TGCAGCGTCCTGCTAGGACAGACAAGCTCCTACGAGCAGTACTTC. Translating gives CSVLLGQTSSYEQYF.

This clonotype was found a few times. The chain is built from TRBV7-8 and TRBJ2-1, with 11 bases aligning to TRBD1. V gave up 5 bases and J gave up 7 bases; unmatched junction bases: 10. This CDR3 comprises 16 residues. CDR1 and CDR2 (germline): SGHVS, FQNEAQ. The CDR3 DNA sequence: TGTGCCAGCAGCCCCCCGTGGGACAGGGGGGAGAATGAGCAGTTCTTC. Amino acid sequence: CASSPPWDRGENEQFF.

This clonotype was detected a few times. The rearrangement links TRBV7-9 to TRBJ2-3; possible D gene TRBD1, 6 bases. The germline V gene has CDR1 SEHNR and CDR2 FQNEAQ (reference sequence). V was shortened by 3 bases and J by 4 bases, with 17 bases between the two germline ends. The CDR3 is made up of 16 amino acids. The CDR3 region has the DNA TGTGCCAGCAGCTTTTCATCAGGGGCCCGTTCAGATACGCAGTATTTT. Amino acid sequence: CASSFSSGARSDTQYF. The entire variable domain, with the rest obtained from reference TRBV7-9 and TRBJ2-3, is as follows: DTGVSQNPRHKITKRGQNVTFRCDPISEHNRLYWYRQTLGQGPEFLTYFQNEAQLEKSRLLSDRFSAERPKGSFSTLEIQRTEQGDSAMYLCASSFSSGARSDTQYFGPGTRLTVL.

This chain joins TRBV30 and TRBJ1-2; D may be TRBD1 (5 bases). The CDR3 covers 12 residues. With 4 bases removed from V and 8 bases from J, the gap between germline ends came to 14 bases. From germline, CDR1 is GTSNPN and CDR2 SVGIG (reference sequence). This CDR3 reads CAWKTPRGGYTF. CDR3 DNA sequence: TGTGCCTGGAAGACCCCGCGGGGCGGCTACACCTTC.

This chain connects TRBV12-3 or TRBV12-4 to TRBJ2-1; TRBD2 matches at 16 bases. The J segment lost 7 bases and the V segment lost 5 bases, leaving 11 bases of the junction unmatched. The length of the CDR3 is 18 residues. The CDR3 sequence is CASSPPGLAGGQGNEQFF. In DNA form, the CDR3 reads TGTGCCAGCAGTCCCCCGGGACTAGCGGGGGGGCAGGGGAATGAGCAGTTCTTC.

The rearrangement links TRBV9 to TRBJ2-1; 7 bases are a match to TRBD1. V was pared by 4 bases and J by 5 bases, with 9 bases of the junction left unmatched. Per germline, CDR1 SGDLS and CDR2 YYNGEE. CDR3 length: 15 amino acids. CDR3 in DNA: TGTGCCAGCAGCACTGAGGGGGCGCGTCACAATGAGCAGTTCTTC. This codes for CASSTEGARHNEQFF. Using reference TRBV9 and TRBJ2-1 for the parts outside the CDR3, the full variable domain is DSGVTQTPKHLITATGQRVTLRCSPRSGDLSVYWYQQSLDQGLQFLIQYYNGEERAKGNILERFSAQQFPDLHSELNLSSLELGDSALYFCASSTEGARHNEQFFGPGTRLTVL.

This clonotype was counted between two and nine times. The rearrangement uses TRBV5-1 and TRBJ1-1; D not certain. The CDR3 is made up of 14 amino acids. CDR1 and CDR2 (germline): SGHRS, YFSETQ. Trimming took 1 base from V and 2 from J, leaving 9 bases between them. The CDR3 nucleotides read TGCGCCAGCAGCTTGAACAGTTTTAACACTGAAGCTTTCTTT. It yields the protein CASSLNSFNTEAFF. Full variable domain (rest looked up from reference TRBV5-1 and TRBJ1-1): KAGVTQTPRYLIKTRGQQVTLSCSPISGHRSVSWYQQTPGQGLQFLFEYFSETQRNKGNFPGRFSGRQFSNSRSEMNVSTLELGDSALYLCASSLNSFNTEAFFGQGTRLTVV.

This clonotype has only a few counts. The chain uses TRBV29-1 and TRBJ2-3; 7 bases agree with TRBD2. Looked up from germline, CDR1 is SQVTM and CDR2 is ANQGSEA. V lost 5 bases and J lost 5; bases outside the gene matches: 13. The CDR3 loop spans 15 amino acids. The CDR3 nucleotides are TGCAGCGTTCCCTTGGGGCGGAGCGGGATAGATACGCAGTATTTT. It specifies CSVPLGRSGIDTQYF.

The CDR3 coding sequence is TGTGCCAGCAGCCCTGACCCGGGGGTACAAGAGACCCAGTACTTC. Translation gives CASSPDPGVQETQYF. The V call is TRBV7-8, the J call TRBJ2-5; tentatively, D is TRBD2 (6 bases). CDR3 length: 15 residues. The germline V gene has CDR1 SGHVS and CDR2 FQNEAQ. V was pared by 5 bases and J by 2 bases, with 15 bases between.

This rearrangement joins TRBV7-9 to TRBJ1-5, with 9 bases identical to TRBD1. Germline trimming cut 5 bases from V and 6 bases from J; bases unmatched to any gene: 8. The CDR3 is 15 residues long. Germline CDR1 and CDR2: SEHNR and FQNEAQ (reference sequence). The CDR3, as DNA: TGTGCCAGCAGCCCCCCGGGACAGGGACGTCAGCCCCAGCATTTT. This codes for CASSPPGQGRQPQHF.

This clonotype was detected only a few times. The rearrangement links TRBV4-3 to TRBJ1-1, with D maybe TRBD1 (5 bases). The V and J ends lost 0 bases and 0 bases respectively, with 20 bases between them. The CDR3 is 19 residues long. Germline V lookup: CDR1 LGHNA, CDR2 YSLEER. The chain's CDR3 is CASSQEIDPAGRMNTEAFF. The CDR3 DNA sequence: TGCGCCAGCAGCCAAGAAATTGACCCGGCGGGACGTATGAACACTGAAGCTTTCTTT.

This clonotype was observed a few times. The DNA for the CDR3 is TGCAGCGTGGAAAAGGGGCCCTACAATGAGCAGTTCTTC. Protein product: CSVEKGPYNEQFF. The rearrangement joins TRBV29-1 to TRBJ2-1, with D perhaps TRBD1 (5 bases). The CDR3 is 13 residues long. With 6 bases removed from V and 2 bases from J, the gap between germline ends came to 11 bases. Germline CDR1 is SQVTM and CDR2 is ANQGSEA.

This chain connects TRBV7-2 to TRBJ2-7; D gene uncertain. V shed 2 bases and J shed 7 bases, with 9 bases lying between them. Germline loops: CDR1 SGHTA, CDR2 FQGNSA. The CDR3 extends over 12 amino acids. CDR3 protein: CASSLSPGEQYF. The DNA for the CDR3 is TGTGCCAGCAGCTTATCCCCCGGGGAGCAGTACTTC.

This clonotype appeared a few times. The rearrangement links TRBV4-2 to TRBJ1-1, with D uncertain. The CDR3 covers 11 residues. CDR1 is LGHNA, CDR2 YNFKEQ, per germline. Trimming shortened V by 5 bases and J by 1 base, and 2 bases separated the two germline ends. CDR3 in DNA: TGTGCCAGCAGCACGAACACTGAAGCTTTCTTT. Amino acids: CASSTNTEAFF.

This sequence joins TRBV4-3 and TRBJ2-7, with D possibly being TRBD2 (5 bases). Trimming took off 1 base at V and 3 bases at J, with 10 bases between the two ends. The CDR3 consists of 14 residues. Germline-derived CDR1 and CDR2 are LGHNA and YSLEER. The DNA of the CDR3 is TGCGCCAGCAGCCAAGGTCCAGCGGACTACGAGCAGTACTTC. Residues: CASSQGPADYEQYF.

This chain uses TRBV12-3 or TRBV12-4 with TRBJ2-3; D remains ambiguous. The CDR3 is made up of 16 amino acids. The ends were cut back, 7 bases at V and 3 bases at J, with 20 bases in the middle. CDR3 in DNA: TGTGCCAGCACCCAACGGTCAGGCTCGTGGACAGATACGCAGTATTTT. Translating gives CASTQRSGSWTDTQYF.

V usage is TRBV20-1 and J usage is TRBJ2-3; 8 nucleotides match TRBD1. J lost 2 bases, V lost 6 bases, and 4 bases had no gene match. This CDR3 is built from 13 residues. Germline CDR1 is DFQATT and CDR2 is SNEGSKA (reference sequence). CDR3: CSAETGVTDTQYF. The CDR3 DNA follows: TGCAGTGCCGAGACAGGGGTCACAGATACGCAGTATTTT.

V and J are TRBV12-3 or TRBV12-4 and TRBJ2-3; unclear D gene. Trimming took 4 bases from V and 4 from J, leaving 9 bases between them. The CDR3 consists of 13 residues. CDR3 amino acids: CASSYLGSDTQYF. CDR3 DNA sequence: TGTGCCAGCAGTTACCTTGGATCAGATACGCAGTATTTT.

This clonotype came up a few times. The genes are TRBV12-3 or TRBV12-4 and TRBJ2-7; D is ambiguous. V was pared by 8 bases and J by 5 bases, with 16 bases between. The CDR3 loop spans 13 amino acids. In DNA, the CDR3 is TGTGCCAGCTCCTCGACCCTTGGGAACGAGCAGTACTTC. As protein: CASSSTLGNEQYF.

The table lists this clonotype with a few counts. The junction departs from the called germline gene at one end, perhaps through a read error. CDR3 in DNA: TGTGCCAGCAGCCCCTATGGGGGGACAGATCTTAACTTC. It translates to CASSPYGGTDLNF. This chain links TRBV12-3 or TRBV12-4 with TRBJ2-7; TRBD1 might be the D (7 bases). The CDR3 runs to 13 residues.

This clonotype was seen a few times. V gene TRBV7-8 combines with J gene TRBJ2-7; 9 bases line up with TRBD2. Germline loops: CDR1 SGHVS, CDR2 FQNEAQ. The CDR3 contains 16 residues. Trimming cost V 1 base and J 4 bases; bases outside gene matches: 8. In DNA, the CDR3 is TGTGCCAGCAGCTTAGGGTCCTTAGCGGGAGATTACGAGCAGTACTTC. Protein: CASSLGSLAGDYEQYF.

The chain's CDR3 is CASSHSESSYNEQFF. CDR3 in DNA: TGCGCCAGCAGCCATTCCGAGAGCTCCTACAATGAGCAGTTCTTC. The rearrangement links TRBV5-1 to TRBJ2-1; unclear D gene. The CDR3 extends over 15 amino acids. Germline CDR1 reads SGHRS; CDR2 reads YFSETQ. V lost 4 bases to trimming and J lost 0 bases, with 11 bases between them.

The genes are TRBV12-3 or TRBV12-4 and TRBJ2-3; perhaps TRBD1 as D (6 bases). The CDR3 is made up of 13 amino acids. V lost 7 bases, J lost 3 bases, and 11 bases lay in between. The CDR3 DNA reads TGTGCCAGCACAGGGGCTCCGACAGATACGCAGTATTTT. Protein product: CASTGAPTDTQYF.

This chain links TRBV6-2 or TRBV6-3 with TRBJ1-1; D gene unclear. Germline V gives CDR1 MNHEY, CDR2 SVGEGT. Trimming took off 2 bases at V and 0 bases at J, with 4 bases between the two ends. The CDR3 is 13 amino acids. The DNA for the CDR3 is TGTGCCAGCAGTTACGTGGTGAACACTGAAGCTTTCTTT. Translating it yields CASSYVVNTEAFF.

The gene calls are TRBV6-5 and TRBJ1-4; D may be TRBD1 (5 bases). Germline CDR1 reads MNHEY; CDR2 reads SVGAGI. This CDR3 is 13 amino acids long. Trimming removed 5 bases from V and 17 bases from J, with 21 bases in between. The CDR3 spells CASSQRGPGDLFF. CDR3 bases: TGTGCCAGCAGTCAACGGGGCCCCGGGGATCTCTTTTTT.